The 32 T cell receptor beta chains given below trace back to one sample, sequenced in a study of shared clonotypes between healthy human individuals. Clones were sequenced by immunoSEQ multiplex PCR, and TCRdb holds only the in-frame ones, with some missing. The sample contains 550,000 to 700,000 clones, 55% to 85% of which appear only once. The sequencing sample was made of memory CD4+ T cells sorted from blood. Subset denoted: CD45RA-negative fraction. The receptor set was obtained from a woman under 40 in good health.

J is TRBJ2-1 and V is TRBV2; tentatively, D is TRBD2 (5 bases). Germline V lookup: CDR1 SNHLY, CDR2 FYNNEI. Trimming cost V 4 bases and J 1 base, with 11 bases left between them. CDR3 length: 15 amino acids. The CDR3 loop reads CASSGWERSYNEQFF. In nucleotides, the CDR3 is TGTGCCAGCAGTGGTTGGGAGAGGTCCTACAATGAGCAGTTCTTC.

V is TRBV7-2 and J is TRBJ2-4, with 9 nucleotides matching TRBD1. The germline CDR1 and CDR2 sequences are SGHTA and FQGNSA. CDR3 length: 14 amino acids. Trimming at V came to 6 bases and at J to 7 bases, leaving 7 bases not matched to a gene. The CDR3 nucleotides read TGTGCCAGCAGTATGGGACAGGGAAAGAACATTCAGTACTTC. This gives the protein CASSMGQGKNIQYF.

The chain carries TRBV4-2 and TRBJ2-5, with 7 positions matching TRBD2. The CDR3 loop spans 15 amino acids. With V trimmed by 4 bases and J by 5 bases, 10 bases remained unmatched. The germline gives CDR1 LGHNA, CDR2 YNFKEQ. CDR3 bases: TGTGCCAGCAGCCCCTCGGACTGGCGGGGGGAGACCCAGTACTTC. Translation: CASSPSDWRGETQYF.

The CDR3 here is CAWGDRDGYEQYF. The CDR3 DNA reads as TGTGCCTGGGGGGACAGGGACGGGTACGAGCAGTACTTC. The chain employs TRBV30 and TRBJ2-7; 9 nucleotides align to TRBD1. Germline assignment: CDR1 GTSNPN and CDR2 SVGIG (reference sequence). Losses at the gene ends were 5 bases for V and 4 bases for J; bases not matched to a gene: 6. CDR3 length: 13 residues.

This clone was seen only a few times. The CDR3 region has the DNA TGTGCCTGGAGTGTACGGGGCAGGGGGCGCGACTATGGCTACACCTTC. Amino acid sequence: CAWSVRGRGRDYGYTF. J is TRBJ1-2 and V is TRBV30, with 8 positions matching TRBD1. CDR1 is GTSNPN, CDR2 SVGIG, per germline (reference sequence). The V gene end was trimmed by 0 bases and the J gene end by 3 bases; junction bases not matched to a gene: 9. This CDR3 has 16 residues.

For the CDR3, the DNA is TGTGCCAGCAGTCCGCGGGACAGGGCAAGTGGCTACACCTTC. Its translation is CASSPRDRASGYTF. V gene TRBV28 combines with J gene TRBJ1-2, with 9 bases matching TRBD1. Germline CDR1 reads MDHEN; CDR2 reads SYDVKM. The CDR3 extends over 14 amino acids. Trimming removed 5 bases from V and 7 bases from J; junction bases left unmatched: 8.

The V call is TRBV5-6, the J call TRBJ1-5, with D possibly TRBD1 on 6 matching bases. Germline loops: CDR1 SGHDT, CDR2 YYEEEE. The CDR3 contains 15 residues. V was trimmed by 1 base and J by 3 bases, leaving 11 bases between them. CDR3 DNA sequence: TGTGCCAGCAGCTTGTTGAACAGGGCCAATCAGCCCCAGCATTTT. It specifies CASSLLNRANQPQHF.

The J gene is TRBJ1-1, the V gene TRBV6-1; D is ambiguous. V was clipped by 6 bases and J by 1 base, with 12 bases between them. Looked up from germline, CDR1 is MNHNS and CDR2 is SASEGT. The CDR3 loop spans 14 amino acids. For the CDR3, the DNA is TGTGCCAGCAGAGGATTTTCGTCGAACACTGAAGCTTTCTTT. Translated, it gives CASRGFSSNTEAFF.

The chain joins TRBV28 to TRBJ2-5; no clear D. Trimming took off 8 bases at V and 4 bases at J, with 14 bases between the two ends. The CDR3 is 13 residues long. The germline gives CDR1 MDHEN, CDR2 SYDVKM. The CDR3 DNA reads TGTGCCAGCCCCCCGTGGTTTGGAGAGACCCAGTACTTC. It yields the protein CASPPWFGETQYF.

This clone was observed once. The chain employs TRBV29-1 and TRBJ1-1, with unresolved D. The V end was cut by 5 bases, the J end by 4 bases, with 14 bases between. CDR3 length: 13 amino acids. Germline V lookup: CDR1 SQVTM, CDR2 ANQGSEA. The CDR3 DNA follows: TGCAGCGTTCAATTCGGAGAGGGCACTGAAGCTTTCTTT. This encodes CSVQFGEGTEAFF.

This clone was seen just once. The chain combines TRBV18 with TRBJ2-5; D uncertain. Trimming shortened V by 1 base and J by 5 bases, and 11 bases separated the two germline ends. Germline-derived CDR1 and CDR2 are KGHSH and LQKENI. This CDR3 region has 14 residues. Written as DNA, the CDR3 is TGTGCCAGCTCACCACTTCCGGAAGCGGAGACCCAGTACTTC. Translation: CASSPLPEAETQYF.

This chain links TRBV9 with TRBJ2-1; 7 bases line up with TRBD2. The length of the CDR3 is 15 residues. V shed 4 bases, J shed 9 bases, and the junction held 13 bases outside the gene matches. Germline lookup yields CDR1 SGDLS and CDR2 YYNGEE. Written as DNA, the CDR3 is TGTGCCAGCAGCTATGGGGGAAGCGGGACGGGTGAGCAGTTCTTC. Translating it yields CASSYGGSGTGEQFF.

This clone was detected only once. The chain carries TRBV12-2 and TRBJ1-3; the table's TRBD1 call for D was not verified on the DNA. TRBV12-2 counts as a pseudogene. The CDR3 length is 16 residues. This chain's CDR3 is CASRLVRTTKPNTIYF. The CDR3 DNA is TGTGCAAGTCGCTTAGTTAGGACAACGAAACCGAACACCATATATTTT.

The V gene is TRBV19, the J gene TRBJ1-6; possible D gene TRBD1, 5 bases. V was cut by 8 bases and J by 6 bases, with 17 bases left in between. This CDR3 is built from 15 residues. Germline V gene lookup returns CDR1 LNHDA and CDR2 SQIVND (reference sequence). The CDR3 loop is CASRFRGLGNSPLHF. The CDR3, as DNA: TGTGCCAGTCGTTTCCGGGGCCTCGGTAATTCACCCCTCCACTTT.

The rearrangement links TRBV6-6 to TRBJ1-1, with D maybe TRBD1 (5 bases). The CDR3 extends over 14 amino acids. CDR1 and CDR2 from the germline V gene are MNHNY and SVGAGI (reference sequence). V lost 4 bases and J 1 base, leaving 10 bases between the germline ends. The CDR3 DNA follows: TGTGCCAGCAGTTCCCGGGGGTCGAACACTGAAGCTTTCTTT. It translates to CASSSRGSNTEAFF.

The V gene is TRBV5-4, the J gene TRBJ2-1, with 8 nucleotides matching TRBD2. The germline CDR1 and CDR2 sequences are SGHNT and YYREEE (reference sequence). Unmatched junction bases numbered 13, after V lost 4 bases and J lost 7 bases. This CDR3 comprises 16 residues. The CDR3 reads CASSTGVGRALNEQFF. The CDR3 DNA sequence: TGTGCCAGCAGCACGGGCGTCGGGAGGGCCCTTAATGAGCAGTTCTTC.

This clone has a handful of counts. The chain uses TRBV5-1 and TRBJ2-5, with D tentatively TRBD1 or TRBD2 (6 bases each). Trimming shortened V by 1 base and J by 2 bases, and 12 bases separated the two germline ends. The CDR3 sequence is 15 residues long. The germline V gene has CDR1 SGHRS and CDR2 YFSETQ. The CDR3, as DNA: TGCGCCAGCAGCTTGAGTCAGGGGAGGCAAGAGACCCAGTACTTC. Translation: CASSLSQGRQETQYF.

This clone was seen only a few times. This may arise from a read error, as a much more abundant clone is one base away. The chain couples TRBV11-2 to TRBJ1-5; the match to TRBD1 covers 9 bases. The length of the CDR3 is 13 residues. The ends lost 4 bases at V and 5 bases at J; junction bases unmatched: 0. Germline values: CDR1 SGHAT, CDR2 FQNNGV. CDR3 region: CASSWTGDQPQHF. The DNA of the CDR3 is TGTGCCAGCAGCTGGACAGGGGATCAGCCCCAGCATTTT.

V is TRBV5-4 and J is TRBJ1-1; tentative D call: TRBD1 (6 bases). This CDR3 region has 15 residues. V was cut by 0 bases and J by 4 bases, with 13 bases left in between. Germline-derived CDR1 and CDR2 are SGHNT and YYREEE (reference sequence). As DNA, the CDR3 is TGTGCCAGCAGCTTGGGTGTGGGGGCAAGCACTGAAGCTTTCTTT. It yields the protein CASSLGVGASTEAFF.

The chain has TRBV5-4 and TRBJ2-1, with 9 bases that match TRBD1. CDR3 size: 15 residues. The germline CDR1 and CDR2 sequences are SGHNT and YYREEE (reference sequence). V was clipped by 0 bases and J by 6 bases; unmatched bases: 4. CDR3 nucleotide sequence: TGTGCCAGCAGCTTGGACAGGGGGCTAGGCAATGAGCAGTTCTTC. Amino acid sequence: CASSLDRGLGNEQFF.

This clone was counted once. J is TRBJ1-1 and V is TRBV28; D not certain. Trimming took off 4 bases at V and 5 bases at J, with 8 bases between the two ends. This CDR3 has 12 amino acids. Germline V gene sequence: CDR1 MDHEN, CDR2 SYDVKM. CDR3 in amino acids: CASSYLRTEAFF. The CDR3 DNA sequence: TGTGCCAGCAGTTACCTGAGAACTGAAGCTTTCTTT.

This sequence joins TRBV4-2 and TRBJ1-2; a weak D match, TRBD1 (5 bases). V shed 1 base and J shed 5 bases, with 11 bases lying between them. The CDR3 totals 14 residues. The V gene's germline CDR1 is LGHNA and CDR2 YNFKEQ. Written as DNA, the CDR3 is TGTGCCAGCAGCCAAGGGGGCAGAGATTATGGCTACACCTTC. This translates into CASSQGGRDYGYTF.

This clone was observed a few times. The chain carries TRBV21-1 and TRBJ2-4; the table's D call of TRBD2 was not tested on the DNA. TRBV21-1 is flagged as a pseudogene. The length of the CDR3 is 17 residues. CDR3 sequence: CASSTRPLTRAKNIQYF. CDR3 coding DNA: TGTGCCAGCAGCACGCGACCCCTGACTAGGGCCAAAAACATTCAGTACTTC.

This clone was observed a single time. The V gene is TRBV13, the J gene TRBJ2-5; tentative D call: TRBD2 (6 bases). The CDR3 consists of 14 residues. The V end was cut by 5 bases, the J end by 0 bases, with 10 bases between. Germline V gene data show CDR1 as PRHDT and CDR2 as FYEKMQ (reference sequence). The CDR3, as DNA: TGTGCCAGCAGCCTCCGGGACTACCAAGAGACCCAGTACTTC. Translated: CASSLRDYQETQYF.

This rearrangement joins TRBV7-9 to TRBJ1-2; no reliable D call. CDR3 length: 16 amino acids. V lost 4 bases and J 8 bases, leaving 23 bases between the germline ends. In germline, CDR1 is SEHNR, CDR2 FQNEAQ (reference sequence). CDR3: CASSSNAISKFGGYTF. For the CDR3, the DNA is TGTGCCAGCAGCTCAAACGCGATCAGTAAGTTCGGCGGCTACACCTTC.

The chain uses TRBV20-1 and TRBJ1-2, with no clear D. Trimming pared 6 bases from V and 3 bases from J, leaving 8 bases between. Germline CDR1 is DFQATT and CDR2 is SNEGSKA (reference sequence). This CDR3 is built from 11 residues. Here the CDR3 DNA reads TGCAGTGCCAACATGGACTATGGCTACACCTTC. This sequence encodes CSANMDYGYTF.

V is TRBV5-1 and J is TRBJ1-1, with unresolved D. The CDR3 runs 15 residues. Trimming took off 4 bases at V and 3 bases at J, with 16 bases between the two ends. Germline loops: CDR1 SGHRS, CDR2 YFSETQ. The CDR3 reads CASSPNRPRDTEAFF. The CDR3, as DNA: TGCGCCAGCAGCCCTAACCGCCCAAGGGACACTGAAGCTTTCTTT. Filled out from reference TRBV5-1 and TRBJ1-1, the complete variable domain reads KAGVTQTPRYLIKTRGQQVTLSCSPISGHRSVSWYQQTPGQGLQFLFEYFSETQRNKGNFPGRFSGRQFSNSRSEMNVSTLELGDSALYLCASSPNRPRDTEAFFGQGTRLTVV.

The chain couples TRBV13 to TRBJ2-2; 11 bases fit TRBD1. The germline V gene has CDR1 PRHDT and CDR2 FYEKMQ (reference sequence). Losses at the gene ends were 6 bases for V and 5 bases for J; bases not matched to a gene: 8. This CDR3 comprises 16 residues. The chain's CDR3 is CASSFTGTGGTGELFF. CDR3 nucleotides: TGTGCCAGCAGTTTTACGGGGACAGGGGGGACCGGGGAGCTGTTTTTT.

The chain joins TRBV6-1 to TRBJ2-5; D unresolved. The germline V gene encodes CDR1 MNHNS and CDR2 SASEGT. This CDR3 comprises 14 residues. With 4 bases removed from V and 1 base from J, the gap between germline ends came to 10 bases. The CDR3 coding sequence is TGTGCCAGCAGTGTAGCCAAGACCCAAGAGACCCAGTACTTC. It encodes CASSVAKTQETQYF.

This clone has just a few counts. The V call is TRBV27, the J call TRBJ1-4, with 12 bases fitting TRBD1. Trimming removed 6 bases from V and 4 bases from J; junction bases left unmatched: 9. The CDR3 length is 17 residues. Germline CDR1 MNHEY, CDR2 SMNVEV (reference sequence). The DNA for the CDR3 is TGTGCCAGCAGGACGCAGGGGACAGGGGGCCGTAATGAAAAACTGTTTTTT. Protein product: CASRTQGTGGRNEKLFF.

The chain joins TRBV2 to TRBJ2-7; D is unresolved. This CDR3 has 13 residues. Germline-derived CDR1 and CDR2 are SNHLY and FYNNEI. V was trimmed by 1 base and J by 9 bases, leaving 13 bases between them. The CDR3: CASSEGSLYWQYF. The CDR3 DNA reads as TGTGCCAGCAGTGAAGGGAGTTTGTATTGGCAGTACTTC.

The chain is built from TRBV9 and TRBJ2-7; 9 bases agree with TRBD2. V lost 0 bases to trimming and J lost 3 bases; unmatched junction nucleotides: 4. This CDR3 is 15 amino acids long. Germline loops: CDR1 SGDLS, CDR2 YYNGEE. CDR3 nucleotides: TGTGCCAGCAGCGTAGGGACTAGCGATGGCTACGAGCAGTACTTC. Amino acids: CASSVGTSDGYEQYF.